The rows below give T cell receptor beta chains drawn from one sample of a study of cytomegalovirus exposure and HLA in healthy donors. TCRdb's table, derived via immunoSEQ multiplex PCR, lists solely in-frame clones and lacks some. The sample comprises roughly 230,000 clones, roughly 88% of which are singletons, and approximately 3.1% rests with the top ten. The sequenced sample was PBMCs. These receptors originate from a woman in her twenties or thirties in good health and CMV-seronegative. Both conserved end residues are part of each CDR3. D genes are given only for firm matches. Only some rows state a clone size, as once, few, many or a class for expanded clones.

TRBJ1-1 | NA | TRBV27 | NA | CASSRGTEVGNPEAFF | TGTGCCAGCAGCCGAGGGACCGAGGTCGGAAACCCTGAAGCTTTCTTT
TRBJ1-5 | NA | TRBV2 | TRBD1 | CASSETEDRGDSNQPQHF | TGTGCCAGCAGTGAAACGGAGGACAGGGGAGACAGCAATCAGCCCCAGCATTTT
TRBJ1-5 | NA | TRBV28 | NA | CASSFIGQPQHF | TGTGCCAGCAGTTTCATAGGTCAGCCCCAGCATTTT
TRBJ2-1 | NA | TRBV28 | TRBD1 | CASSATGTGKINEQFF | TGTGCCAGCAGTGCAACCGGGACAGGGAAAATAAATGAGCAGTTCTTC
TRBJ2-1 | once | TRBV7-3 | TRBD2 | CASSLTTSGINEQFF | TGTGCCAGCAGCTTAACGACTAGCGGGATAAATGAGCAGTTCTTC
TRBJ2-7 | NA | TRBV7-2 | TRBD2 | CASSVTSGSIDEQYF | TGTGCCAGCAGCGTTACTAGCGGGAGTATCGACGAGCAGTACTTC
TRBJ2-5 | once | TRBV18 | NA | CASSLDWQETQYF | TGTGCCAGCTCGCTAGACTGGCAAGAGACCCAGTACTTC
TRBJ2-3 | NA | TRBV7-9 | NA | CAGRVGTDTQYF | TGTGCCGGCAGGGTCGGTACAGATACGCAGTATTTT
TRBJ2-7 | NA | TRBV5-4 | TRBD2 | CASSSGTNTYEQYF | TGTGCCAGCAGCTCCGGGACTAACACCTACGAGCAGTACTTC
TRBJ2-7 | NA | TRBV9 | TRBD1 | CASSLGQGWLEQYF | TGTGCCAGCAGCTTGGGACAGGGGTGGTTAGAGCAGTACTTC
TRBJ2-1 | NA | TRBV7-9 | TRBD2 | CASSSPIKTSGTSYNEQFF | TGTGCCAGCAGCTCCCCTATTAAGACTAGCGGGACCTCCTACAATGAGCAGTTCTTC
TRBJ2-7 | NA | TRBV28 | NA | CASSSSGTGSSYEQYF | TGTGCCAGCAGTTCCTCCGGGACGGGGAGCTCCTACGAGCAGTACTTC